The 11 T cell receptor beta chains below all came from one sample that was sequenced in a study of T-cell memory formation after mild COVID-19. TCRdb ran MiXCR on the 5' RACE reads and lists one entry per CDR3 protein. The sample consists of some 210,000 distinct CDR3 sequences, roughly 18% of them appearing once. Sequencing input: PBMCs or a T cell subset sorted from them (not recorded which). These receptor sequences come from an adult woman who had mild COVID-19 (a few samples of this study predate the infection). Cell type and time point are not known.

V is TRBV4-1 and J is TRBJ2-1; TRBD2 aligns across 10 bases. Germline CDR1 MGHRA, CDR2 YSYEKL. V gave up 3 bases and J gave up 7 bases; unmatched junction bases: 12. CDR3 length equals 17 residues. The CDR3 spells CASSQPTAGGPGNEQFF. CDR3 nucleotides: TGCGCCAGCAGCCAGCCGACAGCGGGGGGGCCAGGAAATGAGCAGTTCTTC.

This clonotype has more than one count but fewer than ten. This rearrangement joins TRBV3-1 to TRBJ1-1, with D maybe TRBD1 (5 bases). From germline, CDR1 is LGHDT and CDR2 YNNKEL (reference sequence). V was shortened by 4 bases and J by 8 bases, with 20 bases between the two germline ends. The CDR3 is 15 amino acids. The CDR3 region is CASSPREIFGGEAFF. As DNA, the CDR3 is TGTGCCAGCAGCCCGCGAGAGATATTTGGGGGGGAAGCTTTCTTT.

This rearrangement joins TRBV4-3 to TRBJ1-2; D gene uncertain. Germline values: CDR1 LGHNA, CDR2 YSLEER. Trimming shortened V by 1 base and J by 5 bases, and 11 bases separated the two germline ends. CDR3 length: 14 amino acids. CDR3 in DNA: TGCGCCAGCAGCCAAGGAGACGGGCGTTATGGCTACACCTTC. It encodes CASSQGDGRYGYTF.

The V call is TRBV9, the J call TRBJ2-5; 7 bases align to TRBD1. The CDR3 spans 13 residues. V dropped 3 bases and J dropped 8; count of bases not matched to a gene: 7. Per germline, CDR1 SGDLS and CDR2 YYNGEE. CDR3 nucleotide sequence: TGTGCCAGCAGCGCTATTGAGGGGGCTACCCAGTACTTC. This gives the protein CASSAIEGATQYF.

The chain has TRBV27 and TRBJ2-5, with TRBD2 as a possible D gene (5 bases). CDR3 length: 14 residues. Trimming pared 3 bases from V and 3 bases from J, leaving 11 bases between. CDR1 is MNHEY and CDR2 is SMNVEV in the germline V gene (reference sequence). CDR3: CASSFSSGKETQYF. The CDR3, as DNA: TGTGCCAGCAGTTTCAGCAGCGGTAAAGAGACCCAGTACTTC.

This clonotype was found a few times. The V gene is TRBV7-6, the J gene TRBJ2-2; D is perhaps TRBD1 or TRBD2 (7 bases each). Trimming removed 0 bases from V and 4 bases from J, with 12 bases in between. Per germline, CDR1 SGHVS and CDR2 FNYEAQ. This CDR3 is 16 amino acids long. CDR3 in DNA: TGTGCCAGCAGCTTAGCGGGAGGGGGCCGCACCGGGGAGCTGTTTTTT. It is translated as CASSLAGGGRTGELFF.

The chain combines TRBV20-1 with TRBJ2-3, with 8 bases fitting TRBD2. CDR3 length equals 14 residues. Looked up from germline, CDR1 is DFQATT and CDR2 is SNEGSKA (reference sequence). V gave up 3 bases and J gave up 6 bases; unmatched junction bases: 8. DNA for the CDR3: TGCAGTGCTAGGGTAGCGGGGAACGGGGATACGCAGTATTTT. Its protein product is CSARVAGNGDTQYF.

V and J are TRBV20-1 and TRBJ2-1; D tentatively reads TRBD1 or TRBD2 (6 bases each). The V gene lost 0 bases and the J gene lost 5 bases, with 14 bases spanning the gap. The CDR3 is 15 amino acids. Germline V lookup: CDR1 DFQATT, CDR2 SNEGSKA (reference sequence). CDR3 DNA sequence: TGCAGTGCTAGAGAACAGGGAGGAGGGAACAATGAGCAGTTCTTC. It encodes CSAREQGGGNNEQFF.

This clonotype was picked up a small number of times. The V and J genes are TRBV5-1 and TRBJ2-5; TRBD2 matches at 7 bases. Germline CDR1 reads SGHRS; CDR2 reads YFSETQ. The V gene end was trimmed by 3 bases and the J gene end by 2 bases; junction bases not matched to a gene: 7. CDR3 length equals 15 residues. In DNA, the CDR3 is TGCGCCAGCAGCTCGCAAATGGGGGGGCAAGAGACCCAGTACTTC. It is translated as CASSSQMGGQETQYF. Full variable domain (remainder filled in from reference TRBV5-1 and TRBJ2-5): KAGVTQTPRYLIKTRGQQVTLSCSPISGHRSVSWYQQTPGQGLQFLFEYFSETQRNKGNFPGRFSGRQFSNSRSEMNVSTLELGDSALYLCASSSQMGGQETQYFGPGTRLLVL.

This chain uses TRBV5-6 with TRBJ1-2; D may be TRBD1 (5 bases). This CDR3 is 16 amino acids long. Germline CDR1 is SGHDT and CDR2 is YYEEEE. V dropped 6 bases and J dropped 4 bases, with 22 bases sitting between them. CDR3 loop: CASNAKGTDSFYGYTF. The CDR3 DNA reads as TGTGCCAGCAACGCCAAGGGGACCGACTCCTTCTATGGCTACACCTTC.

J is TRBJ1-2 and V is TRBV29-1, with D possibly matching TRBD1 (5 bases). The CDR3 is made up of 13 amino acids. V was pared by 2 bases and J by 6 bases, with 13 bases between. The V gene's germline CDR1 is SQVTM and CDR2 ANQGSEA. The CDR3 protein is CSVERWQGDGYTF. The CDR3 nucleotides read TGCAGCGTTGAAAGGTGGCAGGGCGATGGCTACACCTTC.